A single sample gave rise to the 22 T cell receptor beta chains below, sequenced in a study of T-cell reconstitution after alpha-beta-depleted transplantation in children. Using unique molecular identifiers, the investigators prepared the TCRbeta library. Each CDR3 protein gets one entry after TCRdb re-called the PCR reads with MiXCR. The sample consists of fewer than 1 million distinct CDR3 sequences, around 17% of them appearing once. Material: PBMCs, mostly from graft donor cells, obtained 360 days after TCRalphabeta/CD19-depleted stem cell transplant. These receptors originate from a male patient aged 10 to 17 who had a stem cell transplant for acute lymphoblastic leukemia, so the T cells may come from the graft donor.

This clonotype was found a few times. The chain has TRBV10-3 and TRBJ1-2; 7 bases agree with TRBD1. CDR1 is ENHRY, CDR2 SYGVKD, per germline. This CDR3 is built from 15 residues. The trim removed 4 bases at V and 8 bases at J, leaving 13 bases unmatched. The CDR3 here is CAISANREQGGGYTF. The CDR3 DNA sequence: TGTGCCATCAGTGCAAACAGGGAGCAAGGGGGCGGCTACACCTTC.

In its sample, this clonotype was seen a few times. The chain employs TRBV4-1 and TRBJ2-1; 8 bases are a match to TRBD2. V lost 1 base to trimming and J lost 3 bases; unmatched junction nucleotides: 5. The CDR3 loop spans 16 amino acids. Germline V CDR1 and CDR2: MGHRA, YSYEKL. In DNA, the CDR3 is TGCGCCAGCAGCCAAGGCTCGACTAGCGTCTACAATGAGCAGTTCTTC. It codes for CASSQGSTSVYNEQFF.

This clonotype was counted a few times. CDR3 loop: CASSFSGREQYF. Written as DNA, the CDR3 is TGTGCCAGCAGTTTCTCCGGCCGCGAGCAGTACTTC. The chain recombines TRBV27 with TRBJ2-7; D uncertain. The CDR3 covers 12 residues. Trimming stripped 3 bases from V and 6 bases from J, with 9 bases between. CDR1 is MNHEY, CDR2 SMNVEV, per germline (reference sequence).

This clonotype was counted only a few times. This sequence joins TRBV10-3 and TRBJ2-3, with 13 bases fitting TRBD2. This CDR3 comprises 18 residues. Unmatched junction bases numbered 9, after V lost 4 bases and J lost 2 bases. CDR1 and CDR2 (germline): ENHRY, SYGVKD. The CDR3 loop reads CAISGSLLAGGFTDTQYF. CDR3 in DNA: TGTGCCATCAGTGGCTCGCTACTAGCGGGAGGGTTCACAGATACGCAGTATTTT.

This clonotype was detected ten times or more. The genes are TRBV14 and TRBJ2-1, with unresolved D. In germline, CDR1 is SGHDN, CDR2 FVKESK. The V and J ends lost 1 base and 4 bases respectively, with 8 bases between them. This CDR3 is 14 amino acids long. This CDR3 is CASSQVGIYNEQFF. CDR3 DNA sequence: TGTGCCAGCAGCCAAGTAGGTATTTACAATGAGCAGTTCTTC.

In this sample, this clonotype turned up a few times. The rearrangement links TRBV29-1 to TRBJ2-7, with 7 bases matching TRBD1. CDR3 length: 14 residues. Germline CDR1 reads SQVTM; CDR2 reads ANQGSEA. The junction had 15 bases not matched to a gene; V was cut back by 7 bases and J by 6 bases. CDR3 DNA: TGCAGCGCTGGGGACAGACCCACTTTTGGCGAGCAGTACTTC. Translation gives CSAGDRPTFGEQYF.

The gene calls are TRBV5-1 and TRBJ2-7; D gene unclear. Trimming removed 5 bases from V and 2 bases from J, with 11 bases in between. Germline-derived CDR1 and CDR2 are SGHRS and YFSETQ. This CDR3 comprises 13 residues. CDR3: CASSWGSPYEQYF. The CDR3 bases are TGCGCCAGCAGTTGGGGATCACCCTACGAGCAGTACTTC.

A few counts support this clonotype. This chain uses TRBV5-1 with TRBJ1-1, with 9 bases lining up with TRBD1. Germline CDR1 and CDR2: SGHRS and YFSETQ. V shed 4 bases, J shed 0 bases, and the junction held 10 bases outside the gene matches. This CDR3 has 17 residues. For the CDR3, the DNA is TGCGCCAGCAGCAGACTCGAACAGGGGGCACTGAACACTGAAGCTTTCTTT. Translation gives CASSRLEQGALNTEAFF.

This clonotype appeared many times. CDR3 amino acids: CAIRGNTGELFF. In nucleotides, the CDR3 is TGTGCCATCAGGGGAAACACCGGGGAGCTGTTTTTT. V gene TRBV10-3 combines with J gene TRBJ2-2; D gene ambiguous. This CDR3 comprises 12 residues. The germline gives CDR1 ENHRY, CDR2 SYGVKD. V was clipped by 6 bases and J by 2 bases, with 4 bases between them.

The chain combines TRBV4-1 with TRBJ2-7; possibly TRBD2 for D (6 bases). Germline CDR1 and CDR2: MGHRA and YSYEKL. CDR3 length: 15 residues. V lost 3 bases, J lost 3 bases, and 15 bases lay in between. CDR3: CASSHVPGLNYEQYF. The CDR3 DNA reads as TGCGCCAGCAGCCACGTCCCGGGACTGAACTACGAGCAGTACTTC.

At least ten counts were recorded for this clonotype. The chain uses TRBV7-9 and TRBJ1-1; D is undetermined. Trimming cost V 5 bases and J 8 bases, with 12 bases left between them. This CDR3 contains 12 residues. Germline CDR1 SEHNR, CDR2 FQNEAQ (reference sequence). The CDR3 bases are TGTGCCAGCAGCAACCCCGGGCGAGAAGCTTTCTTT. Translating it yields CASSNPGREAFF.

In its sample, this clonotype was seen many times. The chain employs TRBV10-2 and TRBJ2-5, with D hard to call. Germline V CDR1 and CDR2: WSHSY, SAAADI. V shed 11 bases and J shed 5 bases, with 15 bases lying between them. The CDR3 totals 12 residues. The CDR3 region is CASSGPMETQYF. The DNA for the CDR3 is TGCGCCTCCTCCGGGCCAATGGAGACCCAGTACTTC.

The chain's CDR3 is CSARGDRGSRGYGYTF. CDR3 nucleotides: TGCAGTGCTAGGGGGGACAGGGGGTCGCGAGGGTATGGCTACACCTTC. The chain employs TRBV20-1 and TRBJ1-2; 11 bases are a match to TRBD1. Trimming removed 3 bases from V and 5 bases from J; junction bases left unmatched: 11. Germline values: CDR1 DFQATT, CDR2 SNEGSKA (reference sequence). The CDR3 runs to 16 residues.

This clonotype was detected many times. The CDR3 is CASSVGRGQETQYF. In DNA, the CDR3 is TGCGCCAGCAGTGTGGGCAGGGGTCAAGAGACCCAGTACTTC. This sequence joins TRBV10-1 and TRBJ2-5, with a possible D match to TRBD1 (6 bases). V was trimmed by 4 bases and J by 2 bases, leaving 11 bases between them. The CDR3 has 14 residues. The germline V gene encodes CDR1 WNHNN and CDR2 SYGVQD (reference sequence).

The genes are TRBV6-1 and TRBJ1-2; D remains ambiguous. This CDR3 is built from 15 residues. Per the germline V gene, CDR1 is MNHNS and CDR2 is SASEGT. The V end was cut by 1 base, the J end by 4 bases, with 13 bases between. CDR3 DNA: TGTGCCAGCAGTGAAGTGCACGGGATCCTCTATGGCTACACCTTC. This sequence encodes CASSEVHGILYGYTF.

The V gene is TRBV10-3, the J gene TRBJ2-7; 10 nucleotides align to TRBD1. This CDR3 is built from 12 residues. Germline assignment: CDR1 ENHRY and CDR2 SYGVKD. V dropped 10 bases and J dropped 2; count of bases not matched to a gene: 2. The CDR3 region is CATGTGAYEQYF. The CDR3 nucleotides read TGTGCCACCGGGACAGGGGCCTACGAGCAGTACTTC.

This clonotype showed up just a few times. The chain links TRBV12-3 or TRBV12-4 to TRBJ2-2, with D tentatively TRBD1 (6 bases). The V gene lost 10 bases and the J gene lost 4 bases, with 16 bases spanning the gap. This CDR3 is built from 14 residues. CDR3 coding DNA: TGTGCCACCACAGGGAGTACGGGCACCGGGGAGCTGTTTTTT. It translates to CATTGSTGTGELFF.

A remark on this clonotype: Its ends do not fully match the called genes, so a read error is possible. The chain joins TRBV11-1 to TRBJ2-7; D is uncertain. Germline V gene data show CDR1 as SGHAT and CDR2 as FQDESV (reference sequence). This CDR3 comprises 9 residues. In DNA form, the CDR3 reads TGTGCCAGCAGCTTAGAAAGGAACTTC. Translation gives CASSLERNF.

This clonotype was detected a few times. V gene TRBV5-1 combines with J gene TRBJ2-3; 8 bases fit TRBD2. Trimming cost V 3 bases and J 2 bases; bases outside gene matches: 8. Germline V CDR1 and CDR2: SGHRS, YFSETQ. This CDR3 contains 16 residues. CDR3 loop: CASSSLAGGLTDTQYF. In DNA, the CDR3 is TGCGCCAGCAGCTCCCTGGCGGGGGGCCTCACAGATACGCAGTATTTT. Based on the CDR3 plus reference TRBV5-1 and TRBJ2-3, the full variable domain is KAGVTQTPRYLIKTRGQQVTLSCSPISGHRSVSWYQQTPGQGLQFLFEYFSETQRNKGNFPGRFSGRQFSNSRSEMNVSTLELGDSALYLCASSSLAGGLTDTQYFGPGTRLTVL.

This clonotype occurred a few times. V is TRBV6-5 and J is TRBJ2-2, with 9 bases that match TRBD1. Germline CDR1 and CDR2: MNHEY and SVGAGI. Trimming removed 2 bases from V and 0 bases from J; junction bases left unmatched: 4. The CDR3 totals 17 residues. The CDR3: CASSYLGTGTNTGELFF. Written as DNA, the CDR3 is TGTGCCAGCAGTTACCTTGGGACAGGGACGAACACCGGGGAGCTGTTTTTT.

This clonotype was found many times. The rearrangement joins TRBV12-3 or TRBV12-4 to TRBJ2-1, with 15 bases fitting TRBD2. V gave up 7 bases and J gave up 9 bases; unmatched junction bases: 7. The CDR3 runs to 15 residues. The CDR3 DNA sequence: TGTGCCAGCACTCCCCGGACTAGCGGGAGGGGTGAGCAGTTCTTC. Protein sequence: CASTPRTSGRGEQFF.

This chain connects TRBV7-2 to TRBJ1-5, with 9 bases lining up with TRBD1. From germline, CDR1 is SGHTA and CDR2 FQGNSA. V was clipped by 5 bases and J by 3 bases; unmatched bases: 8. This CDR3 has 16 residues. The CDR3 sequence: CASSALGQGFNQPQHF. As DNA, the CDR3 is TGTGCCAGCAGCGCCTTGGGACAGGGCTTCAATCAGCCCCAGCATTTT.